The present TCR beta chain was sequenced within a study of cytomegalovirus exposure and HLA in healthy donors (dated by TCRdb to the late 2010s). Notes on the research overall: An earlier analysis of roughly 570 of the donors reported over 250 Gb of sequence data and about 120 million unique TCR beta sequences obtained from roughly 170 million T cells. An early release covering over 500 HLA-typed donors comprised 250 to 350 gigabases of sequencing data and some 79 million unique TCR sequences. Both class I and class II loci were covered by HLA typing, at four-digit resolution. To predict cytomegalovirus infection status, the study brought together high-throughput TCR immunosequencing, statistical association of individual TCRs with disease status, and machine learning. The study aimed to test whether cataloging public T cell receptors could reveal signatures of past pathogen exposure. Among 300 to 500 genotyped donors of the cohort, an average of approximately 240,000 unique TCR beta nucleotide sequences was sequenced per donor, of which about 19% were non-productive. An earlier analysis of more than 450 of the donors used high-throughput TCR beta sequencing to judge whether each TCR beta V gene segment behaved as functional or pseudogenic. Donor age, sex, ethnicity and CMV serostatus were compiled alongside the repertoire data. The number of typed donors differed by locus: 629-630 for A, B, C, DRB1 and DQB1; approximately 520 for DQA1; approximately 600 for DPA1; and some 450 for DPB1. Every repertoire in the discovery cohort had been generated on one and the same sequencing platform. Of the roughly 420 genotyped donors, 75% to 85% were placed in the genetic ancestry cluster associated with self-reported Caucasian donors. Rather than using new phenotypic data, the later analysis identified candidate immune exposures from TCR beta sequences and from how often those sequences occurred across donors. The T cell repertoires of around 670 subjects were profiled by immunosequencing and related to cytomegalovirus serostatus. Along with the roughly 700-subject first cohort, a separate validation cohort of over a hundred different subjects was used. In a later genetic analysis, genome-wide SNP genotypes for about 55% of the roughly 700 donors were used, and that subset was treated as a discovery cohort. To study patterns of TCR occurrence, a later analysis re-analyzed previously published TCR beta repertoires from 666 donors and added high-resolution HLA genotyping. Because of strong linkage in the cohort, roughly five DR-DQ haplotypes were treated as single units for association and clustering. Results the study describes overall, beyond this receptor: When HLA alleles, especially DR and DQ, strongly co-occurred, attributing TCR associations to individual alleles was difficult. Linkage disequilibrium might explain the correlated functional status among segregating V segments, but an unknown experimental factor could not be ruled out. A later analysis found that TCR association rates varied across HLA loci, with DRB1 alleles showing the most associated TCRs and HLA-C alleles the fewest. In a later genetic analysis, a missense DCLRE1C variant was associated with V-gene and J-gene trimming of TCR beta chains, and the association was replicated in an independent cohort. In a later genetic analysis, fewer N-insertions in productive TCRs were reported among donors in an Asian-associated ancestry cluster than the roughly 700-donor mean. The presence/absence analyses assumed that sequencing depth was roughly uniform across donors, and that assumption may not be true. Three of the identified cytomegalovirus-associated TCR beta chains were confirmed in vitro to be specific for cytomegalovirus antigens. It was suggested by the authors that the approach could potentially be generalized to other disease states and immunological phenotypes. In a later analysis, HLA-associated TCR beta chains showed more clonal expansion and lower generation probabilities than non-associated chains that were equally common. CMV serostatus was the only immune exposure information available for the cohort. Some IMGT-functional V segments, including TRBV6-2 and TRBV6-3, could not be distinguished by the 87-base-pair reads and were therefore excluded. In a later analysis, 15,000 to 20,000 TCR beta sequences were associated with specific HLA alleles at a false discovery rate of 0.05. An earlier analysis of approximately 540 of the donors showed that most TCR beta V segments appeared in productive rearrangements either about 90% or about 30% of the time, which broadly matched IMGT annotations. In both the original and validation cohorts, the classifier was reported to diagnose cytomegalovirus status with high specificity and sensitivity. This cohort had only TCR beta chains sequenced, and the lack of alpha or paired-chain data limited which features could be detected. According to a later analysis, most CMV-associated TCR beta chains appeared to be HLA-restricted, and the HLA associations seemed to be driven largely by CMV exposure. A further reported finding was that TCR beta sequences accurately predicted the HLA-A and HLA-B alleles for most subjects in the first cohort. A group of highly shared sequence variants was considered likely to be a technical artifact of the sequencing pipeline. Because HLA typing was missing for some donors at each locus, association tests included only the typed subset. A later analysis reported that several top co-occurrence clusters appeared linked to parvovirus B19, influenza, CMV and Epstein-Barr virus. Most TCR sequences were seen in very few donors, while some public TCRs were found in many individuals. A total of 150 or so TCR beta chains were listed by the study as associated with cytomegalovirus. Because counts were too low, under 20 rarely observed V segments, including chromosome 9 orphons, were left out of the earlier analysis of 587 of the donors.

The cohort was made up of hundreds of healthy bone marrow donors. At the time of sampling, every cohort member was nominally healthy, though immune exposures that went unrecorded were likely present. CMV serostatus was positive for about 270 and negative for about 55% of the 666 cohort members, and was not recorded for this donor. A peripheral blood sample was provided by each donor, and peripheral blood mononuclear cells were used for TCR beta sequencing. The Qiagen DNeasy Blood Extraction Kit was used to extract genomic DNA from the blood cell samples. The library was prepared using the immunoSEQ multiplex PCR assay. For the multiplex PCR, a mixture combining 60 forward primers for TCR Vbeta segments and 13 reverse primers for TCR Jbeta segments was used. The CDR3 region of rearranged TCR beta genes was amplified from genomic DNA with a multiplex PCR assay. The amplified TCR beta libraries were sequenced on the Illumina HiSeq System as 87-base-pair reads. As for the authors' bioinformatics: A later analysis counted 75 million to 100 million unique TCR beta chains across the 600 to 850 repertoires, and approximately 11 million of these chains were shared by at least two donors. Raw reads were error-corrected and collapsed into unique sequences with a nearest-neighbor algorithm that merged closely related sequences to remove PCR and sequencing errors. Alignment of CDR3 sequences to IMGT reference sequences was used to assign V, D and J gene segments. For a sequence to be retained, a match of at least six nucleotides to both a V gene segment and a J gene segment was required. Rearrangements were called productive when the CDR3 lacked stop codons and stayed in frame with V and J; all others were non-productive. CDR3 was defined by IMGT convention, running from the second conserved V-encoded cysteine to the conserved J-encoded phenylalanine. Sequences without an unambiguous match to a single V gene segment were excluded from the earlier analysis of about 630 of the donors. An earlier analysis of 587 of the donors called V segments functional above 56.7% productive rearrangements and segregating when the between-donor standard deviation exceeded 5%. A statistical classification framework was built for diagnosing cytomegalovirus status from the catalog of TCR beta chain sequences. In a later analysis, V and J genes were assigned by comparing TCR nucleotide sequences against IMGT/GENE-DB human TR gene sequences. A later analysis assigned CDR3 sequences and most-parsimonious VDJ recombination scenarios with the TCRdist pipeline. In a later analysis, every TCR beta chain was defined by the combination of its CDR3 amino acid sequence and its V-gene family, and reads without a unique V-gene family were dropped. A later analysis removed several hundred highly shared, low-generation-probability nucleotide sequences to deal with suspected cross-contamination and a sequencing artifact. In a later analysis, a clonal expansion index was calculated for each public chain from normalized within-repertoire ranks of inferred template counts. Generation probabilities in a later analysis came from a VDJ recombination model fitted to out-of-frame rearrangements, and those results were checked against IGoR. In a later analysis, TCR-TCR, TCR-HLA and TCR-CMV co-occurrence was scored with hypergeometric tests, and a repertoire-size bias correction was applied to TCR pairs. False discovery rates were estimated in a later analysis by permuting HLA or CMV assignments 20 times. In a later analysis, co-occurring TCRs were grouped using DBSCAN, and TCRdist sequence similarity was added for clustering within HLA-allele-positive subsets. Co-occurrence clustering excluded repertoires with fewer than 30,000 or more than 120,000 public chains, plus five with anomalous nucleotide sharing. Drawn from immuneACCESS, this table holds only the in-frame rearrangements with V and J called that TCRdb kept. Clones are partly lost; checked studies trace under half to an unresolved V gene and leave the rest unexplained. Clone size and V and J calls were adopted from that table, with D and trimming inferred from the DNA. Present in this sample are about 150,000 clones, 66% of which were seen just once. Under 2% of the sample goes to the ten largest clones.

Here V drops 1 base and J drops 0 bases, and the junction holds 11 bases not matched to any gene. The CDR3 covers 20 residues, taking in both the cysteine and the phenylalanine. CDR3 DNA is the only sequence kept; it has 60 bases, read in frame from the first base. According to the germline V gene (reference sequence), CDR1 reads LNHDA and CDR2 reads SQIVND. As concerns this clone: It has no known antigen specificity. There are no base qualities to consult, and no much larger clone falls within one base.

The rearranged segments are TRBV19 and TRBJ2-7; TRBD2 aligns with 14 central bases. This receptor was identified in a human donor in good health. Sequences were obtained from PBMCs. The encoded CDR3 is CASSIGGTSGSLEDSYEQYF. The nucleotide sequence is TGTGCCAGTAGTATAGGCGGGACTAGCGGGAGTTTAGAGGACTCCTACGAGCAGTACTTC.